This TCR beta chain was profiled in a study of human T cells and chemical hapten exposure. Findings and caveats of the study: There was no change with DPC sensitization in TCRs above 1 in 1000 frequency.

The study's library attached unique molecular identifiers to single cDNA molecules. In the original processing: Sample TCR counts, which ranged from about 23,224 to 690,600, had a median of approximately 100,000. TCRdb re-called the RACE reads through MiXCR, storing one row per CDR3 protein. TCRdb, not the authors, supplied the V and J calls. This sample has some 77,000 distinct CDR3 sequences, with 8.6% found just once. This clonotype was seen more than once but under ten times. The antigen remains undetermined. Regarding time point: healthy volunteer bleed at 6 weeks. Unfractionated whole blood was the source of the extracted total RNA. Looked up from germline, CDR1 is MNHEY and CDR2 is SVGAGI. With 0 bases clipped from V and 1 base from J, the junction kept 10 bases outside the gene matches. The CDR3 has 21 amino acids.

Sequencing was performed on whole blood. The chain couples TRBV6-5 to TRBJ1-6; 12 bases fit TRBD1. This clonotype was obtained from a female donor in good health. Some clones in this sample may be carry-over from other donors' samples. In DNA form, the CDR3 reads TGTGCCAGCAGTTACTCGACGGGACAGGGGGCTTGGATTTCCTATAATTCACCCCTCCACTTT. Its translation: CASSYSTGQGAWISYNSPLHF.